The 29 T cell receptor beta chains below come from one sample, sequenced in a study of beta chain features in type 1 diabetes. Sequenced material consisted of expressed TCRB transcripts (all of the isolated RNA was reverse transcribed). Clones were read by immunoSEQ multiplex PCR, and TCRdb kept only the in-frame ones, dropping some. The sample has under 950,000 clones; roughly 15% are singletons. The sequencing sample was made of naive CD4+ T cells from blood. These receptors all come from a woman aged 18-35 years in good health.

This clone was observed a handful of times. The rearrangement links TRBV6-5 to TRBJ2-3, with 7 bases that match TRBD2. V gave up 3 bases and J gave up 5 bases; unmatched junction bases: 11. Looked up from germline, CDR1 is MNHEY and CDR2 is SVGAGI. The CDR3 has 16 amino acids. The CDR3: CASSYWASGTGDTQYF. The CDR3 nucleotides read TGTGCCAGCAGTTATTGGGCTAGCGGCACGGGAGATACGCAGTATTTT.

Only a few counts were recorded for this clone. The chain has TRBV7-9 and TRBJ1-2, with 7 bases that match TRBD1. V lost 5 bases to trimming and J lost 8 bases; unmatched junction nucleotides: 11. The CDR3 has 14 residues. In germline, CDR1 is SEHNR, CDR2 FQNEAQ (reference sequence). The CDR3 bases are TGTGCCAGCAGCCCTCAGGGGGGGCGCGGAGGCTACACCTTC. This codes for CASSPQGGRGGYTF.

This clone showed up just a few times. The chain recombines TRBV19 with TRBJ1-5; D is undetermined. The germline CDR1 and CDR2 sequences are LNHDA and SQIVND (reference sequence). Trimming shortened V by 10 bases and J by 11 bases, and 15 bases separated the two germline ends. The CDR3 is made up of 11 amino acids. For the CDR3, the DNA is TGTGCCACGCGCTGGGGTCGGTCCCAGCATTTT. Protein sequence: CATRWGRSQHF.

V is TRBV4-1 and J is TRBJ2-3, with 7 nucleotides matching TRBD2. V trimming: 1 base; J trimming: 6 bases; junction bases outside the gene matches: 7. The CDR3 has 15 amino acids. The germline CDR1 and CDR2 sequences are MGHRA and YSYEKL. The CDR3 is CASSQVWTRWDTQYF. The CDR3 nucleotides read TGCGCCAGCAGCCAAGTTTGGACTAGATGGGATACGCAGTATTTT.

This chain uses TRBV6-1 with TRBJ2-1; D gene unclear. The germline V and J ends were trimmed by 6 bases and 8 bases, with 14 bases remaining between them. Per germline, CDR1 MNHNS and CDR2 SASEGT. The CDR3 totals 13 residues. The CDR3 loop is CASRPQPSHEQFF. The CDR3 region has the DNA TGTGCCAGCAGGCCCCAGCCGAGCCATGAGCAGTTCTTC.

DNA of the CDR3: TGTGCCAGCAGTTTGGGGGGACAGGGGGATCAGCCCCAGCATTTT. This encodes CASSLGGQGDQPQHF. The chain is built from TRBV28 and TRBJ1-5, with 11 positions matching TRBD1. Per germline, CDR1 MDHEN and CDR2 SYDVKM. The ends lost 3 bases at V and 5 bases at J; junction bases unmatched: 3. CDR3 length: 15 residues. The complete variable domain, with remaining parts taken from reference TRBV28 and TRBJ1-5, reads DVKVTQSSRYLVKRTGEKVFLECVQDMDHENMFWYRQDPGLGLRLIYFSYDVKMKEKGDIPEGYSVSREKKERFSLILESASTNQTSMYLCASSLGGQGDQPQHFGDGTRLSIL.

This clone was observed a handful of times. This sequence joins TRBV7-2 and TRBJ2-6; 11 bases are a match to TRBD2. Unmatched junction bases numbered 6, after V lost 0 bases and J lost 2 bases. The CDR3 loop spans 19 amino acids. Germline CDR1 SGHTA, CDR2 FQGNSA. CDR3 protein: CASSLAGLAGTPGANVLTF. As DNA, the CDR3 is TGTGCCAGCAGCTTAGCCGGACTAGCGGGTACACCTGGGGCCAACGTCCTGACTTTC.

This chain connects TRBV2 to TRBJ1-2; D unresolved. This CDR3 has 15 amino acids. Germline V lookup: CDR1 SNHLY, CDR2 FYNNEI. The V end was cut by 7 bases, the J end by 1 base, with 16 bases between. In DNA, the CDR3 is TGTGCCAGCACCAAGCCGGGAGAAATTAACTATGGCTACACCTTC. It encodes CASTKPGEINYGYTF. Supplemented by reference TRBV2 and TRBJ1-2, the full variable domain reads EPEVTQTPSHQVTQMGQEVILRCVPISNHLYFYWYRQILGQKVEFLVSFYNNEISEKSEIFDDQFSVERPDGSNFTLKIRSTKLEDSAMYFCASTKPGEINYGYTFGSGTRLTVV.

This clone appeared a few times. The chain links TRBV15 to TRBJ1-1; tentative D call: TRBD1 (6 bases). V was trimmed by 4 bases and J by 6 bases, leaving 15 bases between them. This CDR3 region has 14 residues. Germline CDR1 LNHNV, CDR2 YYDKDF (reference sequence). The CDR3 loop is CATSKQGGRAEAFF. The CDR3 coding sequence is TGTGCCACCAGCAAACAGGGAGGTCGGGCTGAAGCTTTCTTT.

This clone was seen more than once but under ten times. The chain is built from TRBV5-6 and TRBJ2-4; D unresolved. V was clipped by 1 base and J by 6 bases, with 8 bases between them. The CDR3 is 13 amino acids. Germline CDR1 reads SGHDT; CDR2 reads YYEEEE. CDR3 amino acids: CASSLLSPNIQYF. In DNA, the CDR3 is TGTGCCAGCAGCTTGCTGTCGCCAAACATTCAGTACTTC.

This clone occurred a few times. The J gene is TRBJ2-4, the V gene TRBV5-5, with 9 bases fitting TRBD2. This CDR3 has 15 residues. CDR1 and CDR2 from the germline V gene are SGHKS and YYEKEE (reference sequence). V shed 0 bases, J shed 8 bases, and the junction held 6 bases outside the gene matches. CDR3 residues: CASSLASSGEYIQYF. DNA of the CDR3: TGTGCCAGCAGCTTGGCGTCTAGCGGGGAGTACATTCAGTACTTC.

The chain recombines TRBV27 with TRBJ2-7; 8 nucleotides match TRBD1. CDR1 is MNHEY, CDR2 SMNVEV, per germline (reference sequence). The CDR3 has 14 amino acids. The ends lost 8 bases at V and 4 bases at J; junction bases unmatched: 10. CDR3 sequence: CASRGYRGAYEQYF. In DNA, the CDR3 is TGTGCCAGCCGGGGTTACAGGGGGGCATACGAGCAGTACTTC.

The chain employs TRBV28 and TRBJ1-1, with a weak D call TRBD1 (5 bases). Trimming took off 5 bases at V and 1 base at J, with 14 bases between the two ends. Per the germline V gene, CDR1 is MDHEN and CDR2 is SYDVKM. The CDR3 sequence is 15 residues long. CDR3 in amino acids: CASSHRQGWNTEAFF. The CDR3 DNA reads as TGTGCCAGCAGTCATCGTCAGGGTTGGAACACTGAAGCTTTCTTT.

This chain uses TRBV7-9 with TRBJ1-1; perhaps TRBD1 as D (6 bases). Germline V gives CDR1 SEHNR, CDR2 FQNEAQ (reference sequence). The CDR3 runs 15 residues. Trimming shortened V by 6 bases and J by 1 base, and 15 bases separated the two germline ends. For the CDR3, the DNA is TGTGCCAGCAGACCACGGGGGCAGGAGAACACTGAAGCTTTCTTT. It specifies CASRPRGQENTEAFF.

This clone was detected only a few times. V and J are TRBV13 and TRBJ2-7; no firm D call. Germline CDR1 is PRHDT and CDR2 is FYEKMQ (reference sequence). The CDR3 loop spans 11 amino acids. V lost 4 bases to trimming and J lost 3 bases, with 4 bases between them. The CDR3 DNA reads as TGTGCCAGCAGCTCCCACTACGAGCAGTACTTC. This translates into CASSSHYEQYF.

There are a few counts of this clone. The CDR3 region is CASSNEKRLTGYTF. The CDR3 nucleotides are TGTGCCAGCAGCAATGAAAAAAGGTTAACGGGCTACACCTTC. The chain carries TRBV21-1 and TRBJ1-2. TRBV21-1 is an annotated pseudogene. The length of the CDR3 is 14 residues.

The V and J genes are TRBV9 and TRBJ2-1, with 10 bases identical to TRBD2. V dropped 0 bases and J dropped 9; count of bases not matched to a gene: 6. Germline V gene data show CDR1 as SGDLS and CDR2 as YYNGEE. This CDR3 comprises 15 residues. The CDR3 region is CASSVEPAGGGEQFF. CDR3 nucleotide sequence: TGTGCCAGCAGCGTAGAGCCAGCGGGAGGGGGTGAGCAGTTCTTC.

CDR3 loop: CASSQLGTGTNTGELFF. CDR3 coding DNA: TGCGCCAGCAGCCAGCTAGGGACAGGGACGAACACCGGGGAGCTGTTTTTT. The rearrangement links TRBV4-3 to TRBJ2-2; TRBD1 matches 9 bases. The CDR3 covers 17 residues. Unmatched junction bases numbered 5, after V lost 3 bases and J lost 0 bases. CDR1 and CDR2 from the germline V gene are LGHNA and YSLEER.

The V gene is TRBV7-9, the J gene TRBJ2-4, with D unresolved. Trimming shortened V by 1 base and J by 1 base, and 14 bases separated the two germline ends. Germline values: CDR1 SEHNR, CDR2 FQNEAQ (reference sequence). This CDR3 is built from 17 residues. The CDR3 bases are TGTGCCAGCAGCTTAGTTCCCCGGTCAAACGCCAAAAACATTCAGTACTTC. It is translated as CASSLVPRSNAKNIQYF. Drawing the rest from reference TRBV7-9 and TRBJ2-4, the complete variable domain is DTGVSQNPRHKITKRGQNVTFRCDPISEHNRLYWYRQTLGQGPEFLTYFQNEAQLEKSRLLSDRFSAERPKGSFSTLEIQRTEQGDSAMYLCASSLVPRSNAKNIQYFGAGTRLSVL.

The chain carries TRBV19 and TRBJ2-2; 9 bases agree with TRBD2. Germline V gives CDR1 LNHDA, CDR2 SQIVND (reference sequence). Trimming removed 2 bases from V and 4 bases from J; junction bases left unmatched: 5. The CDR3 runs to 16 residues. The CDR3 region is CASSILAGGGTGELFF. The CDR3 DNA sequence: TGTGCCAGTAGTATACTGGCGGGAGGGGGCACCGGGGAGCTGTTTTTT.

V is TRBV25-1 and J is TRBJ2-5; tentatively, D is TRBD1 (6 bases). Germline loops: CDR1 MGHDK, CDR2 SYGVNS. The CDR3 has 13 residues. The V gene lost 5 bases and the J gene lost 4 bases, with 11 bases spanning the gap. CDR3 in DNA: TGTGCCAGCAGTCGGGTCAGGGGAGAGACCCAGTACTTC. Residues: CASSRVRGETQYF.

This clone has a handful of counts. The rearrangement joins TRBV19 to TRBJ2-1; no reliable D call. Germline V gene sequence: CDR1 LNHDA, CDR2 SQIVND (reference sequence). The CDR3 has 14 amino acids. V was pared by 7 bases and J by 0 bases, with 10 bases between. CDR3 sequence reads: CASNPSSSYNEQFF. CDR3 DNA: TGTGCCAGTAATCCGTCAAGCTCCTACAATGAGCAGTTCTTC.

The V gene is TRBV5-6, the J gene TRBJ1-1, with D unclear. The ends were cut back, 1 base at V and 0 bases at J, with 4 bases in the middle. CDR3 length: 13 residues. Germline V gene sequence: CDR1 SGHDT, CDR2 YYEEEE. The CDR3 nucleotides read TGTGCCAGCAGCTTGATAGTGAACACTGAAGCTTTCTTT. Amino acid sequence: CASSLIVNTEAFF.

This clone was recorded a few times. This chain joins TRBV7-9 and TRBJ2-5; 15 bases are shared with TRBD2. The closer fit of TRBJ2-7 to the DNA end suggests the J call may be wrong. CDR1 is SEHNR, CDR2 FQNEAQ, per germline (reference sequence). The CDR3 is 15 amino acids. The CDR3 bases are TGTGCCAGCAGCTCGGGACTAGCGGGAGGCTACGAGCAGTACTTC. It translates to CASSSGLAGGYEQYF.

The chain recombines TRBV7-9 with TRBJ1-1; D is possibly TRBD1 (6 bases). The CDR3 covers 15 residues. Trimming shortened V by 5 bases and J by 0 bases, and 13 bases separated the two germline ends. The germline CDR1 and CDR2 sequences are SEHNR and FQNEAQ (reference sequence). In DNA form, the CDR3 reads TGTGCCAGCAGCCGGGGCGGGACAATGAACACTGAAGCTTTCTTT. Its translation is CASSRGGTMNTEAFF.

The chain has TRBV23-1 and TRBJ2-7; TRBD1 agrees at 8 bases. TRBV23-1 is flagged as an ORF with uncertain function. The V segment lost 5 bases and the J segment 6 bases; nucleotides outside the gene matches: 12. This CDR3 contains 15 residues. The CDR3 loop reads CASSCRTGLVFEQYF. DNA of the CDR3: TGCGCCAGCAGTTGCCGGACAGGGTTAGTTTTCGAGCAGTACTTC.

This chain joins TRBV6-1 and TRBJ2-1; no clear D gene. This CDR3 is 16 amino acids long. The germline V gene has CDR1 MNHNS and CDR2 SASEGT. Trimming took off 1 base at V and 0 bases at J, with 10 bases between the two ends. Here the CDR3 DNA reads TGTGCCAGCAGTGAAGACGGATATTACTCCTACAATGAGCAGTTCTTC. Translation gives CASSEDGYYSYNEQFF.

DNA of the CDR3: TGTGCCAGCAGAACCGGGACAGGATCCTACGAGCAGTACTTC. Its translation is CASRTGTGSYEQYF. V is TRBV28 and J is TRBJ2-7; 8 bases fit TRBD1. The CDR3 has 14 amino acids. Germline-derived CDR1 and CDR2 are MDHEN and SYDVKM. V dropped 6 bases and J dropped 1; count of bases not matched to a gene: 5.

This clone was observed a handful of times. V usage is TRBV6-1 and J usage is TRBJ2-3, with 7 bases fitting TRBD2. The CDR3 contains 14 residues. The V gene's germline CDR1 is MNHNS and CDR2 SASEGT. J gave up 0 bases and V 6 bases, and 3 bases lay outside the gene matches. This CDR3 is CASRASGSTDTQYF. The CDR3, as DNA: TGTGCCAGCAGGGCTAGCGGTAGCACAGATACGCAGTATTTT.